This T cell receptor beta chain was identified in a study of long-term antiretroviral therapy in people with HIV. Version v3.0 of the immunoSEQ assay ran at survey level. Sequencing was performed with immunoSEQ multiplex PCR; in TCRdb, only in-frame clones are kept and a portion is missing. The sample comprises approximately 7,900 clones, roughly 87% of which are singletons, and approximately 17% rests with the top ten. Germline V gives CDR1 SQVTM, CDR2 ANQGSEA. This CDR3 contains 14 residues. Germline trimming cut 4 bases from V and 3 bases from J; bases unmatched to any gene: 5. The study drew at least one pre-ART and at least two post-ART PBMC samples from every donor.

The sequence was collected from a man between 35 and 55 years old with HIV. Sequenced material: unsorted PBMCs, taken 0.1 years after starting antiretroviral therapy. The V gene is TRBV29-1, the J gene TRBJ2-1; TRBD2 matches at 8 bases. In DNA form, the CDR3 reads TGCAGCGTTGGGACTAGCTCTTTCTACAATGAGCAGTTCTTC. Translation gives CSVGTSSFYNEQFF.